This T cell receptor beta chain came from a study of blood T cell repertoires in COVID-19. This CDR3 has 13 residues. V was shortened by 0 bases and J by 5 bases, with 6 bases between the two germline ends. Germline-derived CDR1 and CDR2 are KGHSH and LQKENI. Membership in each cohort depended on participant-reported clinical history. Produced via immunoSEQ multiplex PCR; TCRdb's table is partial and in-frame only. Found here are around 250,000 clones, more than 75% of them singletons; the top ten hold around 1.9%. The sample comprised PBMCs or T cells enriched from blood (not recorded which). This sequence originates from a woman between 50 and 59 years old who had recovered from COVID-19. The chain links TRBV18 to TRBJ2-3, with D possibly matching TRBD2 (5 bases). The CDR3 nucleotides are TGTGCCAGCTCACCACCAGGGAGAGATACGCAGTATTTT. Protein: CASSPPGRDTQYF.